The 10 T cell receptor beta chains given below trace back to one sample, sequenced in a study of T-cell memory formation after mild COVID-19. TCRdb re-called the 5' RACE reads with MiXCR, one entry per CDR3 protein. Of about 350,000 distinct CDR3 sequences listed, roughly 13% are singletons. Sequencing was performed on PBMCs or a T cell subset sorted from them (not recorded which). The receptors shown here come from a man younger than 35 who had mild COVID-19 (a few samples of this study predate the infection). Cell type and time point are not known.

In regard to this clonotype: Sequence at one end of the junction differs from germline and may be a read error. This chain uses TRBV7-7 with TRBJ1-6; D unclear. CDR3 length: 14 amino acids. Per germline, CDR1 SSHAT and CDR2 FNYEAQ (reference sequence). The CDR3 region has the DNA TGTGCTAGCAGCTTAGCCGGAACTAATTCACCCCTCCACTTT. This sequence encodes CASSLAGTNSPLHF.

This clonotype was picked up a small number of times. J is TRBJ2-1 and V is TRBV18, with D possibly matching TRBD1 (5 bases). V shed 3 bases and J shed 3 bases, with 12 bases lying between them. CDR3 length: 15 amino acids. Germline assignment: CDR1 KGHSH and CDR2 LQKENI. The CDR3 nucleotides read TGTGCCAGCTCACCCACAGGTATCAGCTACAATGAGCAGTTCTTC. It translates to CASSPTGISYNEQFF.

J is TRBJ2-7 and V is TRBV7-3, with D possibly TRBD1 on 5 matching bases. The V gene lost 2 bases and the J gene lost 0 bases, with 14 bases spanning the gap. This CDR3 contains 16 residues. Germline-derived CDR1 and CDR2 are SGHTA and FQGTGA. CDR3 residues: CASSLLGDSSSYEQYV. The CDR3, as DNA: TGTGCCAGCAGCTTACTAGGGGATAGTAGCTCCTACGAGCAGTACGTC.

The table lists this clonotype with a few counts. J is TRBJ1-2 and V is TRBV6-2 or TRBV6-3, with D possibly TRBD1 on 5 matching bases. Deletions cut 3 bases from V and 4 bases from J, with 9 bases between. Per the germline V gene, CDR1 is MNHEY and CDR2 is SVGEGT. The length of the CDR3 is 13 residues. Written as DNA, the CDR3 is TGTGCCAGCAGTTATAACAGGTCCTATGGCTACACCTTC. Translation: CASSYNRSYGYTF.

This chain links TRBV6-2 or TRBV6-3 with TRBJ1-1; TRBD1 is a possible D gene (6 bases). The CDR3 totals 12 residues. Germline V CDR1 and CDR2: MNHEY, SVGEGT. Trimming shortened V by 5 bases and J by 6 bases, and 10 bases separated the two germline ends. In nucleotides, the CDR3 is TGTGCCAGCAGTAAATGGACAGCTGAAGCTTTCTTT. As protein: CASSKWTAEAFF.

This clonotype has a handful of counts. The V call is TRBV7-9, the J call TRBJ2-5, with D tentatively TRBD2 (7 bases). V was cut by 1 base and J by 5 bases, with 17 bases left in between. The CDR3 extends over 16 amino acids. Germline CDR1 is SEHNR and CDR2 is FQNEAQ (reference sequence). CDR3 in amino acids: CASSLGIGGRGETQYF. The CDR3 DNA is TGTGCCAGCAGCTTAGGGATCGGGGGGCGCGGGGAGACCCAGTACTTC.

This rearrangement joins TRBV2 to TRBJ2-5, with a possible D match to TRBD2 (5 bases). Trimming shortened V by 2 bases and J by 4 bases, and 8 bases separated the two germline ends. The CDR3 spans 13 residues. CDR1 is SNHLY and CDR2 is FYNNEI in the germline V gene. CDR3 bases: TGTGCCAGCAGTGAATATCTAGCAGAGACCCAGTACTTC. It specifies CASSEYLAETQYF.

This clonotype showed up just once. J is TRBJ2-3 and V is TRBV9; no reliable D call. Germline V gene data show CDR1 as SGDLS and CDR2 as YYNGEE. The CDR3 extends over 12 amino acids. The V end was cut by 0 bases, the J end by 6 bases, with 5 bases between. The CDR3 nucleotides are TGTGCCAGCAGCGTAGTCGTTGATACGCAGTATTTT. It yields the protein CASSVVVDTQYF.

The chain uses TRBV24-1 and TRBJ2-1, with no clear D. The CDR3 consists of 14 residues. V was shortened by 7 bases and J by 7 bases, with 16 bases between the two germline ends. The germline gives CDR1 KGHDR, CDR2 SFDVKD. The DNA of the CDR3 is TGTGCCACCAGAAGCCCGGCACCACGGAATGAGCAGTTCTTC. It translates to CATRSPAPRNEQFF.

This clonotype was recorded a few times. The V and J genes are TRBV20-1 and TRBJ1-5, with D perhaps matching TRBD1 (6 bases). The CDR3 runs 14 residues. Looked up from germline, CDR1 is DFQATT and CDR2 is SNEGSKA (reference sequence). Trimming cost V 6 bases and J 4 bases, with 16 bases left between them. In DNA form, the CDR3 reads TGCAGTGCGGAGTTTGGACAGCGAAATCAGCCCCAGCATTTT. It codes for CSAEFGQRNQPQHF.